Listed below are T cell receptor beta chains from one sample, sequenced in a study of brain T cells in children with intractable seizures. The data were produced by immunoSEQ multiplex PCR, yet TCRdb's version contains in-frame clones alone and is incomplete. Here the sample spans about 80,000 clones, roughly 89% being singletons. Sample: peripheral blood, taken at surgery. These TCRs come from a girl aged 2 to 9 with Rasmussen encephalitis and intractable seizures. Each CDR3 is given with its conserved first and last residue.

V gene	CDR3 protein
TRBV7-9	CASRRTREDGYTF
TRBV5-6	CASSRTGPATGELFF
TRBV4-1	CASSQDRLGERSLHF
TRBV2	CASSVQQGNIQYF
TRBV19	CASRGGVGHNQPQHF
TRBV15	CATSRDPFRGSTNEKLFF
TRBV5-6	CASSFRSRSPEAFF
TRBV7-8	CASSLGGATEAFF
TRBV19	CASSKGAGGSGNQPQHF
TRBV7-2	CASSPDTGLVDTQYF